This T cell receptor (beta chain) was retrieved from a study of blood T cell repertoires in COVID-19. Study background: Donors in the United States, Italy and Spain gave samples during acute or convalescent COVID-19. Nucleic acid was either cDNA or gDNA, and it came from T cells, B-cell-depleted T cells, or PBMCs.

In the study's own analysis: Reference gene primers were amplified, and this amplification served to estimate nucleated cell counts. Libraries were prepared by immunoSEQ multiplex PCR; TCRdb keeps only in-frame clonotypes and omits some of them. The V and J calls and clone size come from that table; D and trimming were worked out from the DNA. In the table there are 250,000 to 350,000 clones, about 85% of which are singletons. Trimming removed 5 bases at V and 3 bases at J, with 6 bases between. Germline V CDR1 and CDR2: SEHNR, FQNEAQ (reference sequence). This CDR3 comprises 12 residues. The chain joins TRBV7-9 to TRBJ2-3; the D is unclear. Sequenced: peripheral blood. This receptor was identified in a man in his late teens or twenties with active or convalescent COVID-19. In DNA form, the CDR3 reads TGTGCCAGCAGCCTGCTAACAGATACGCAGTATTTT. It translates to CASSLLTDTQYF.